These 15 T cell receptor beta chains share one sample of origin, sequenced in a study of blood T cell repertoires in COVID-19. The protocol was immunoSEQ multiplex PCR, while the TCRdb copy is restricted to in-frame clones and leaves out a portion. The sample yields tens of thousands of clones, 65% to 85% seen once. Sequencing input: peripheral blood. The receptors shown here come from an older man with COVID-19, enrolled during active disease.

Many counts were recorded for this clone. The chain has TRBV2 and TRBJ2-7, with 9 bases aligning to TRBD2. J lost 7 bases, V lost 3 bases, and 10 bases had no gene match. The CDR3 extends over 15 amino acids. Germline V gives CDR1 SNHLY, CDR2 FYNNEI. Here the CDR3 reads CASSDGTSPRREQYF. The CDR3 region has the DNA TGTGCCAGCAGTGATGGGACTAGCCCTAGAAGAGAGCAGTACTTC.

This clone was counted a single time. CDR3 coding DNA: TGTGCCAGCAGCCAAGCGGGTACCCCCAACTCCTATGGCTACACCTTC. This codes for CASSQAGTPNSYGYTF. This sequence joins TRBV3-1 (or the pseudogene TRBV3-2) and TRBJ1-2, with no clear D. Trimming pared 1 base from V and 4 bases from J, leaving 16 bases between. Germline assignment: CDR1 LGHDT and CDR2 YNNKEL (reference sequence). CDR3 length: 16 amino acids.

This CDR3 is CASSSGGLTGELFF. As DNA, the CDR3 is TGTGCCAGCAGCTCGGGGGGGCTTACCGGGGAGCTGTTTTTT. The chain recombines TRBV11-3 with TRBJ2-2; 8 positions agree with TRBD2. Germline lookup yields CDR1 SGHNT and CDR2 YENEEA. Trimming at V came to 4 bases and at J to 5 bases, leaving 3 bases not matched to a gene. The CDR3 consists of 14 residues.

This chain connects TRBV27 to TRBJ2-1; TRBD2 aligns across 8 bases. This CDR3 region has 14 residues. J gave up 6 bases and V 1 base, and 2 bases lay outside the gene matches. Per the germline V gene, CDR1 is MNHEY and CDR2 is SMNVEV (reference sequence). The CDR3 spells CASSLYGGGNEQFF. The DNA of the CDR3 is TGTGCCAGCAGTTTATACGGGGGGGGCAATGAGCAGTTCTTC.

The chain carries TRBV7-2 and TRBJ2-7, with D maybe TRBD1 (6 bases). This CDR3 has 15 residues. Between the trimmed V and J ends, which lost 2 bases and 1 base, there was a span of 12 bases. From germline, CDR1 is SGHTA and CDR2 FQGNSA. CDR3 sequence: CASSLSWTASYEQYF. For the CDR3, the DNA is TGTGCCAGCAGCTTAAGCTGGACAGCTTCCTACGAGCAGTACTTC.

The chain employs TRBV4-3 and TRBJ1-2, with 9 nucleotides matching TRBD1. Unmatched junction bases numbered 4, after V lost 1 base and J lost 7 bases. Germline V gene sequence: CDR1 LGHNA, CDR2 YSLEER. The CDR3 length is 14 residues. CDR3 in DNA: TGCGCCAGCAGCCAAGGACAGGGGGATACTGGCTACACCTTC. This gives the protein CASSQGQGDTGYTF.

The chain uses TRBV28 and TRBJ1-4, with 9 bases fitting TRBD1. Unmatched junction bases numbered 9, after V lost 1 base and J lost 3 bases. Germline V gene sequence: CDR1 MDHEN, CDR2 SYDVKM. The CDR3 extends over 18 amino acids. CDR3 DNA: TGTGCCAGCAGTTTATCCCCCAACAGGGGGCTAGCTAATGAAAAACTGTTTTTT. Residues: CASSLSPNRGLANEKLFF.

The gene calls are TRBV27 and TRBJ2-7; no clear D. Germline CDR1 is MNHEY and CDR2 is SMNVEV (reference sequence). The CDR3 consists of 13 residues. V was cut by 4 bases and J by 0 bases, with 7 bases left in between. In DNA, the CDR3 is TGTGCCAGCAGTTCCTCCCTCTCCTACGAGCAGTACTTC. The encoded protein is CASSSSLSYEQYF.

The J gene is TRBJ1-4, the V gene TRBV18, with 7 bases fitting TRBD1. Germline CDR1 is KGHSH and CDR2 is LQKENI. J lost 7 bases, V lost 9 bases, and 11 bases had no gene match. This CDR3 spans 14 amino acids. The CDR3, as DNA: TGTGCCAGTTCGACCGGGACAGAAATTGAAAAACTGTTTTTT. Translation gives CASSTGTEIEKLFF.

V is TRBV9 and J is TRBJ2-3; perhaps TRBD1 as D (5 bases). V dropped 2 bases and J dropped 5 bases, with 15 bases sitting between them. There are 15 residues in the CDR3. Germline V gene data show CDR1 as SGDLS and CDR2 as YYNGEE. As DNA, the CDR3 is TGTGCCAGCAGCGTGGGGCAGTGGCACAGAGATACGCAGTATTTT. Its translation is CASSVGQWHRDTQYF.

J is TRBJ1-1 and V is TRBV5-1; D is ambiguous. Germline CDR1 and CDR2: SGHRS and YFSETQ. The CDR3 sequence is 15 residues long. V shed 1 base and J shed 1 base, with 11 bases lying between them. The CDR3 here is CASSLNNRGNTEAFF. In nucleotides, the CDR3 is TGCGCCAGCAGCTTGAATAACCGGGGGAACACTGAAGCTTTCTTT.

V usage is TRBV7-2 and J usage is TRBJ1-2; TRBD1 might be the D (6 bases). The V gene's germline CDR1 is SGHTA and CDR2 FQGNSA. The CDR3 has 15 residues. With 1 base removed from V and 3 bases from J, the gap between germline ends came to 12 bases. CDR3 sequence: CASSLGGTYDYGYTF. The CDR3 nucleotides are TGTGCCAGCAGCTTAGGGGGGACATATGACTATGGCTACACCTTC.

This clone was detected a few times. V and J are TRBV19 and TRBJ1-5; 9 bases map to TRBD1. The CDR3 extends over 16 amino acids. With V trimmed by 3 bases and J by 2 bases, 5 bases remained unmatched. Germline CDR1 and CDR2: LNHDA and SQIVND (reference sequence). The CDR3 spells CASSIQQGAGNQPQHF. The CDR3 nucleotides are TGTGCCAGTAGTATCCAACAGGGGGCAGGCAATCAGCCCCAGCATTTT.

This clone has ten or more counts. The CDR3 is CASSESPGRVNTEAFF. DNA of the CDR3: TGTGCCAGCAGCGAATCACCAGGGAGGGTGAACACTGAAGCTTTCTTT. The chain employs TRBV9 and TRBJ1-1; D is possibly TRBD1 (5 bases). This CDR3 comprises 16 residues. V lost 3 bases, J lost 0 bases, and 15 bases lay in between. Germline V CDR1 and CDR2: SGDLS, YYNGEE.

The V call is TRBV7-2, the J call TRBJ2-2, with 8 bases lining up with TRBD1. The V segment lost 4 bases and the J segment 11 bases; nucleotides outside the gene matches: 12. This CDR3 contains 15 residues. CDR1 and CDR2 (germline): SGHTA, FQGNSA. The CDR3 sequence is CASSSSISRGLELFF. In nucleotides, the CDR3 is TGTGCCAGCAGCTCAAGTATCTCCAGGGGGCTTGAGCTGTTTTTT.